What follows are 18 T cell receptor beta chains derived from one specimen sequenced in a study of T cell repertoires in cytomegalovirus infection. Via MiXCR, TCRdb re-called the reads, giving one row per CDR3 protein. The table shows about 440,000 distinct CDR3 sequences, with approximately 30% occurring only once. Sample: PBMCs. Receptors were obtained from a human donor in good health (CMV status not recorded). Some clones in this sample may be carry-over from other donors' samples.

This clonotype came up many times. The chain recombines TRBV7-8 with TRBJ1-4; unclear D gene. The CDR3 runs 14 residues. Germline CDR1 is SGHVS and CDR2 is FQNEAQ. V lost 6 bases and J lost 5, with 13 bases in between. The CDR3 is CASSVAGRNEKLFF. CDR3 coding DNA: TGTGCCAGCAGTGTCGCCGGCCGGAATGAAAAACTGTTTTTT.

Comment on this clonotype: A much larger clone lies a single base off, so this may be a read error. This chain connects TRBV7-2 to TRBJ1-5; no clear D. The CDR3 is made up of 13 amino acids. Germline-derived CDR1 and CDR2 are SGHTA and FQGNSA. CDR3 amino acids: CANSPSGNQPQHF. The CDR3 nucleotides are TGTGCCAACAGCCCTTCTGGCAATCAGCCCCAGCATTTT.

A few counts support this clonotype. The genes are TRBV29-1 and TRBJ2-7; no clear D gene. The CDR3 is made up of 13 amino acids. The germline gives CDR1 SQVTM, CDR2 ANQGSEA. V gave up 2 bases and J gave up 2 bases, with 10 bases separating them. CDR3 region: CSVEWVGTYEQYF. Written as DNA, the CDR3 is TGCAGCGTTGAATGGGTGGGAACCTACGAGCAGTACTTC.

The genes are TRBV29-1 and TRBJ1-1, with TRBD1 identical over 9 bases. V lost 6 bases, J lost 4 bases, and 15 bases stayed unmatched. CDR1 is SQVTM and CDR2 is ANQGSEA in the germline V gene. The CDR3 is made up of 16 amino acids. DNA for the CDR3: TGCAGCGTAGGGCCGGGACAGGGTCTCCGTGGCACTGAAGCTTTCTTT. Its protein is CSVGPGQGLRGTEAFF.

As regards this clonotype: A much larger clone is a single base away; this may be a read error. The rearrangement joins TRBV12-3 or TRBV12-4 to TRBJ1-1, with D unresolved. CDR3 length: 13 residues. DNA of the CDR3: TGTCCCAGCACCCTACCGGGCTCGCGTGAAGCTTTCTTT. Its translation is CPSTLPGSREAFF.

There are many counts of this clonotype. The V and J genes are TRBV7-2 and TRBJ1-2; D not certain. Germline V CDR1 and CDR2: SGHTA, FQGNSA. The length of the CDR3 is 16 residues. Trimming took 5 bases from V and 3 from J, leaving 19 bases between them. CDR3 DNA: TGTGCCAGCAGCCGTGGGGAACATTACGCGGACTATGGCTACACCTTC. Protein sequence: CASSRGEHYADYGYTF.

The table lists this clonotype with a few counts. V is TRBV4-1 and J is TRBJ2-1; 8 bases are a match to TRBD2. Germline V gene data show CDR1 as MGHRA and CDR2 as YSYEKL. There are 15 residues in the CDR3. V shed 1 base, J shed 9 bases, and the junction held 8 bases outside the gene matches. The CDR3 DNA reads TGCGCCAGCAGCCAAGCCGGGGGGGCCGGAGTTGAGCAGTTCTTC. Translation: CASSQAGGAGVEQFF.

This clonotype occurred a few times. In DNA, the CDR3 is TGTGCCAGTAGTTCCGTGACAGGGGGCGAGTTTCAGCCCCAGCATTTT. This encodes CASSSVTGGEFQPQHF. The chain links TRBV19 to TRBJ1-5, with 10 bases lining up with TRBD1. Trimming took 5 bases from V and 6 from J; bases not matched to a gene: 10. The CDR3 loop spans 16 amino acids. CDR1 LNHDA and CDR2 SQIVND come from the germline V gene (reference sequence).

This clonotype has just a few counts. This chain connects TRBV6-2 or TRBV6-3 to TRBJ1-5, with D unclear. V was trimmed by 7 bases and J by 3 bases, leaving 16 bases between them. The germline V gene has CDR1 MNHEY and CDR2 SVGEGT. The CDR3 length is 15 residues. CDR3 nucleotides: TGTGCCAGCAACCTAGGAGGACGGATCAATCAGCCCCAGCATTTT. Encoded protein: CASNLGGRINQPQHF.

V gene TRBV9 combines with J gene TRBJ1-5, with no clear D. The CDR3 has 15 amino acids. The V end lost 4 bases, the J end lost 1 base, and 12 bases lay between the germline ends. CDR1 and CDR2 (germline): SGDLS, YYNGEE. The chain's CDR3 is CASSPSWLSNQPQHF. The CDR3 region has the DNA TGTGCCAGCAGCCCGAGTTGGTTGAGCAATCAGCCCCAGCATTTT.

Ten or more counts support this clonotype. The V and J genes are TRBV7-8 and TRBJ1-4; D is unresolved. There are 14 residues in the CDR3. Per the germline V gene, CDR1 is SGHVS and CDR2 is FQNEAQ. V was cut by 5 bases and J by 8 bases, with 15 bases left in between. CDR3 residues: CASSELGFGEKLFF. The CDR3 nucleotides read TGTGCCAGCAGCGAACTTGGGTTTGGGGAAAAACTGTTTTTT.

The sample holds a few counts of this clonotype. This chain links TRBV19 with TRBJ2-1; 16 bases are a match to TRBD2. The CDR3 has 17 amino acids. V trimming: 1 base; J trimming: 9 bases; junction bases outside the gene matches: 6. Germline values: CDR1 LNHDA, CDR2 SQIVND (reference sequence). CDR3 protein: CASSIGGTSGGAGEQFF. The DNA for the CDR3 is TGTGCCAGTAGTATAGGTGGGACTAGCGGGGGGGCCGGTGAGCAGTTCTTC.

On this clonotype: This CDR3 fails to terminate in the conserved phenylalanine or tryptophan, so it likely reflects a read error. The rearrangement joins TRBV7-7 to TRBJ2-1; TRBD2 matches at 11 bases. Trimming removed 1 base from V and 9 bases from J; junction bases left unmatched: 11. The CDR3 has 17 amino acids. Germline V gene sequence: CDR1 SSHAT, CDR2 FNYEAQ (reference sequence). CDR3: CASSLGVGSGGAIEQFL. CDR3 nucleotides: TGTGCCAGCAGCTTAGGAGTTGGTAGCGGGGGGGCTATTGAGCAGTTCTTA.

The count of this clonotype is one. Because it lacks the conserved phenylalanine or tryptophan at the end, this CDR3 is likely a read error. This chain joins TRBV20-1 and TRBJ1-6; D gene uncertain. This CDR3 is 15 amino acids long. Germline V gene lookup returns CDR1 DFQATT and CDR2 SNEGSKA (reference sequence). Trimming removed 5 bases from V and 5 bases from J, with 16 bases in between. The CDR3 loop is CSALISSRDNSPLHL. The CDR3 nucleotides read TGCAGTGCTCTCATCTCGAGTAGGGATAATTCACCCCTCCACCTT.

This clonotype was seen more than once but under ten times. The chain uses TRBV24-1 and TRBJ2-1, with 9 nucleotides matching TRBD1. The J segment lost 7 bases and the V segment lost 2 bases, leaving 8 bases of the junction unmatched. Per germline, CDR1 KGHDR and CDR2 SFDVKD. CDR3 size: 16 residues. CDR3 sequence (DNA): TGTGCCACCAGTGATTCCGGGACAGGGACGTGGAATGAGCAGTTCTTC. Its protein is CATSDSGTGTWNEQFF.

The genes are TRBV7-9 and TRBJ2-1; TRBD1 or TRBD2 may be the D gene (6 bases each). CDR3 length: 15 amino acids. V was trimmed by 8 bases and J by 4 bases, leaving 18 bases between them. In germline, CDR1 is SEHNR, CDR2 FQNEAQ (reference sequence). The CDR3, as DNA: TGTGCCAGCCATAGGGGGGCAGGGGCTTACAATGAGCAGTTCTTC. This codes for CASHRGAGAYNEQFF.

This clonotype came up many times. The rearrangement uses TRBV5-1 and TRBJ1-3, with D hard to call. Germline-derived CDR1 and CDR2 are SGHRS and YFSETQ. CDR3 length equals 17 residues. V was pared by 1 base and J by 0 bases, with 14 bases between. CDR3 residues: CASSLRFGTLSGNTIYF. The CDR3, as DNA: TGCGCCAGCAGCTTGCGGTTCGGAACGCTCTCTGGAAACACCATATATTTT.

The table lists this clonotype with a few counts. A junction end diverges from the germline sequence, so it may reflect a read error. The chain employs TRBV12-3 or TRBV12-4 and TRBJ1-1; unclear D gene. This CDR3 spans 11 amino acids. This CDR3 is CASLRATIEVF. In DNA form, the CDR3 reads TGTGCCAGTCTCCGGGCCACCATTGAAGTTTTT.